This T cell receptor (beta chain) was documented in a study of blood T cell repertoires in COVID-19. Assay: immunoSEQ multiplex PCR; the TCRdb copy retains only in-frame clones and omits some. The sample lists roughly 300,000 clones, roughly 85% occurring once. Trimming cost V 6 bases and J 5 bases, with 13 bases left between them. The germline CDR1 and CDR2 sequences are MDHEN and SYDVKM. CDR3 length: 13 residues. The specimen sequenced was PBMCs or T cells enriched from blood (not recorded which). J is TRBJ2-5 and V is TRBV28, with no clear D. The sequence came from a woman aged 50 to 60 who had recovered from COVID-19. The CDR3 is CASSGGARETQYF. CDR3 sequence (DNA): TGTGCCAGCAGCGGCGGCGCCCGGGAGACCCAGTACTTC.